This is a list of T cell receptor beta chains from one sample in a study of OX40 agonist ivuxolimab in advanced cancers. TCRdb's copy holds only in-frame clones and misses some; the assay was immunoSEQ multiplex PCR. Of over 70,000 clones in the sample, 89% were seen once. The sequences come from CD4+ or CD8+ T cells sorted from blood, collected in a trial of the OX40 agonist ivuxolimab. The receptors shown here come from an adult with an advanced solid tumor such as melanoma, head and neck, liver or kidney cancer. CDR3s include the opening cysteine and the closing phenylalanine or tryptophan. Each record gives: J gene, V gene, clone size, D gene, CDR3 protein, CDR3 DNA. D genes are given only for firm matches. The listing skips clone size in some rows; elsewhere it reads once, few, many or a size class.

J: TRBJ1-1
V: TRBV6-6
size: NA
D: TRBD1
CDR3: CASSYGTGMNTEAFF
DNA: TGTGCCAGCAGTTACGGGACAGGGATGAACACTGAAGCTTTCTTT

J: TRBJ2-5
V: TRBV20-1
size: NA
D: NA
CDR3: CSADYQETQYF
DNA: TGCAGTGCGGACTACCAAGAGACCCAGTACTTC

J: TRBJ2-2
V: TRBV9
size: NA
D: NA
CDR3: CASSVDGRNTGELFF
DNA: TGTGCCAGCAGCGTAGATGGAAGGAACACCGGGGAGCTGTTTTTT

J: TRBJ2-7
V: TRBV25-1
size: NA
D: NA
CDR3: CASRNNGPAYEQYF
DNA: TGTGCCAGCAGGAATAACGGACCGGCCTACGAGCAGTACTTC

J: TRBJ1-5
V: TRBV5-1
size: NA
D: NA
CDR3: CASSFRGGDQPQHF
DNA: TGCGCCAGCAGCTTTAGGGGCGGGGATCAGCCCCAGCATTTT

J: TRBJ1-3
V: TRBV15
size: NA
D: NA
CDR3: CATRSSGNTIYF
DNA: TGTGCCACCAGAAGCTCTGGAAACACCATATATTTT

J: TRBJ1-1
V: TRBV5-1
size: NA
D: TRBD1
CDR3: CASSPKSGTGQTEAFF
DNA: TGCGCCAGCAGCCCGAAATCCGGGACAGGGCAGACTGAAGCTTTCTTT

J: TRBJ1-5
V: TRBV2
size: NA
D: NA
CDR3: CASSPDRINQPQHF
DNA: TGTGCCAGCAGTCCCGACAGGATCAATCAGCCCCAGCATTTT

J: TRBJ2-1
V: TRBV30
size: once
D: NA
CDR3: CAWRKPGTPYNEQFF
DNA: TGTGCCTGGAGGAAGCCAGGGACCCCCTACAATGAGCAGTTCTTC

J: TRBJ1-4
V: TRBV30
size: once
D: NA
CDR3: CAWSGGGHEKLFF
DNA: TGTGCCTGGAGTGGAGGAGGGCACGAAAAACTGTTTTTT

J: TRBJ1-2
V: TRBV5-1
size: once
D: TRBD1
CDR3: CASSLGQGADGYTF
DNA: TGCGCCAGCAGCTTGGGACAGGGGGCTGACGGCTACACCTTC

J: TRBJ1-1
V: TRBV6-5
size: NA
D: NA
CDR3: CASRLLLEAFF
DNA: TGTGCCAGCAGGCTCCTATTAGAAGCTTTCTTT

J: TRBJ2-1
V: TRBV14
size: once
D: NA
CDR3: CASSPGTHSARNEQFF
DNA: TGTGCCAGCAGCCCCGGGACCCATAGCGCCCGCAATGAGCAGTTCTTC

J: TRBJ2-5
V: TRBV10-3
size: NA
D: TRBD1
CDR3: CAISEATGAGQETQYF
DNA: TGTGCCATCAGTGAGGCTACAGGGGCCGGACAAGAGACCCAGTACTTC

J: TRBJ1-6
V: TRBV19
size: NA
D: TRBD1
CDR3: CASSPRMTGGFYSPLHF
DNA: TGTGCCAGTAGTCCCCGAATGACAGGGGGCTTTTATTCACCCCTCCACTTT

J: TRBJ1-1
V: TRBV29-1
size: NA
D: TRBD1
CDR3: CSVSIGGTGGTEAFF
DNA: TGCAGCGTTTCTATAGGTGGGACAGGGGGCACTGAAGCTTTCTTT

J: TRBJ1-2
V: TRBV5-1
size: NA
D: NA
CDR3: CASSSSDRSGGNYGYTF
DNA: TGCGCCAGCAGCTCCTCTGACCGTTCAGGAGGCAACTATGGCTACACCTTC

J: TRBJ2-1
V: TRBV20-1
size: NA
D: NA
CDR3: CSARRYNEQFF
DNA: TGCAGTGCTAGGAGGTACAATGAGCAGTTCTTC

J: TRBJ2-1
V: TRBV9
size: NA
D: NA
CDR3: CASTATSSYNEQFF
DNA: TGTGCCAGCACGGCGACTAGCTCCTACAATGAGCAGTTCTTC

J: TRBJ2-2
V: TRBV10-2
size: NA
D: TRBD1
CDR3: CASSAGQGNTGELFF
DNA: TGCGCCAGCAGTGCAGGACAGGGGAACACCGGGGAGCTGTTTTTT

J: TRBJ2-5
V: TRBV11-1
size: NA
D: NA
CDR3: CASSLEAGIETQYF
DNA: TGTGCCAGCAGCTTAGAGGCGGGAATAGAGACCCAGTACTTC

J: TRBJ2-5
V: TRBV6-5
size: NA
D: TRBD2
CDR3: CASSYGGGETQYF
DNA: TGTGCCAGCAGTTACGGGGGAGGGGAGACCCAGTACTTC

J: TRBJ2-7
V: TRBV14
size: NA
D: NA
CDR3: CASSPRQDSLYEQYF
DNA: TGTGCCAGCAGCCCTCGCCAGGATTCCCTCTACGAGCAGTACTTC

J: TRBJ1-2
V: TRBV28
size: NA
D: NA
CDR3: CASSLGGASYGYTF
DNA: TGTGCCAGCAGTTTGGGGGGCGCGAGCTATGGCTACACCTTC

J: TRBJ1-5
V: TRBV28
size: once
D: NA
CDR3: CASSFLVGGNSNQPQHF
DNA: TGTGCCAGCAGTTTCCTCGTTGGGGGGAATAGCAATCAGCCCCAGCATTTT

J: TRBJ1-2
V: TRBV7-2
size: NA
D: NA
CDR3: CASSLGADYGYTF
DNA: TGTGCCAGCAGCTTAGGGGCTGACTATGGCTACACCTTC

J: TRBJ2-7
V: TRBV29-1
size: once
D: NA
CDR3: CSVVRSGRGNLYEQYF
DNA: TGCAGCGTTGTTCGGTCTGGACGGGGGAATCTGTACGAGCAGTACTTC

J: TRBJ2-5
V: TRBV7-2
size: NA
D: TRBD1
CDR3: CASSNADREGTVTQYF
DNA: TGTGCCAGCAGCAATGCCGACAGGGAAGGCACGGTGACCCAGTACTTC

J: TRBJ2-1
V: TRBV21-1
size: NA
D: NA
CDR3: CASSNEKGRSGRAENEQFF
DNA: TGTGCCAGCAGCAACGAAAAAGGTCGGAGCGGGAGGGCCGAGAATGAGCAGTTCTTC

J: TRBJ1-5
V: TRBV11-2
size: NA
D: TRBD1
CDR3: CASSFSQGAQPQHF
DNA: TGTGCCAGCAGCTTCTCGCAGGGGGCCCAGCCCCAGCATTTT

J: TRBJ1-1
V: TRBV18
size: once
D: NA
CDR3: CASSPGQNTEAFF
DNA: TGTGCCAGCTCACCGGGACAGAACACTGAAGCTTTCTTT

J: TRBJ1-5
V: TRBV5-8
size: NA
D: NA
CDR3: CASTLERDQPQHF
DNA: TGTGCCAGCACCCTTGAACGGGATCAGCCCCAGCATTTT

J: TRBJ1-2
V: TRBV28
size: NA
D: TRBD1
CDR3: CASSKRQGGTF
DNA: TGTGCCAGCAGTAAAAGACAGGGGGGCACCTTC

J: TRBJ2-1
V: TRBV4-2
size: NA
D: NA
CDR3: CASSPGPSTYNEQFF
DNA: TGTGCCAGCAGCCCGGGACCCTCTACCTACAATGAGCAGTTCTTC

J: TRBJ2-1
V: TRBV15
size: NA
D: TRBD1
CDR3: CATSRDAGGSRSYNEQFF
DNA: TGTGCCACCAGCAGAGATGCAGGGGGTAGCCGCTCCTACAATGAGCAGTTCTTC

J: TRBJ2-7
V: TRBV6-5
size: NA
D: NA
CDR3: CASRAPDRSEQYF
DNA: TGTGCCAGCAGGGCACCTGACAGGTCCGAGCAGTACTTC

J: TRBJ2-7
V: TRBV7-2
size: NA
D: NA
CDR3: CASSPNRNEQYF
DNA: TGTGCCAGCAGCCCGAACAGGAACGAGCAGTACTTC

J: TRBJ2-7
V: TRBV29-1
size: NA
D: TRBD2
CDR3: CSVEGLAGGAYEQYF
DNA: TGCAGCGTTGAAGGACTAGCGGGGGGGGCCTACGAGCAGTACTTC

J: TRBJ2-1
V: TRBV28
size: NA
D: NA
CDR3: CASSTHSSYNEQFF
DNA: TGTGCCAGCAGTACCCACAGCTCCTACAATGAGCAGTTCTTC

J: TRBJ1-5
V: TRBV27
size: NA
D: TRBD1
CDR3: CASSLQGAQPQHF
DNA: TGTGCCAGCAGTTTACAGGGGGCTCAGCCCCAGCATTTT

J: TRBJ2-5
V: TRBV5-1
size: NA
D: TRBD1
CDR3: CASSLVWDRGLAAETQYF
DNA: TGCGCCAGCAGCTTGGTTTGGGACAGGGGGCTAGCCGCAGAGACCCAGTACTTC

J: TRBJ2-2
V: TRBV7-3
size: NA
D: NA
CDR3: CASSLKQGVAGELFF
DNA: TGTGCCAGCAGCTTAAAACAGGGAGTTGCCGGGGAGCTGTTTTTT